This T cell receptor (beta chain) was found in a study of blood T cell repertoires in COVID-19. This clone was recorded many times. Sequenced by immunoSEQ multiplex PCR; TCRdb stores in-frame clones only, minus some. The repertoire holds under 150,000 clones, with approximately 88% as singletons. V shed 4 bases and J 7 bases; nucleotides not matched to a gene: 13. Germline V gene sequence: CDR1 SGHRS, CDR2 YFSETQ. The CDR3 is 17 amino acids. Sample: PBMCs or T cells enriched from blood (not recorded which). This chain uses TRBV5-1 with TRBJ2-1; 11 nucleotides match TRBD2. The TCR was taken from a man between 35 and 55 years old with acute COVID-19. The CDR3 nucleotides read TGCGCCAGCAGCCTGAGTAAACTAGCGGGAGTCGGAAATGAGCAGTTCTTC. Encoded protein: CASSLSKLAGVGNEQFF. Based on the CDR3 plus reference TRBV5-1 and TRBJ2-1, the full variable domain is KAGVTQTPRYLIKTRGQQVTLSCSPISGHRSVSWYQQTPGQGLQFLFEYFSETQRNKGNFPGRFSGRQFSNSRSEMNVSTLELGDSALYLCASSLSKLAGVGNEQFFGPGTRLTVL.